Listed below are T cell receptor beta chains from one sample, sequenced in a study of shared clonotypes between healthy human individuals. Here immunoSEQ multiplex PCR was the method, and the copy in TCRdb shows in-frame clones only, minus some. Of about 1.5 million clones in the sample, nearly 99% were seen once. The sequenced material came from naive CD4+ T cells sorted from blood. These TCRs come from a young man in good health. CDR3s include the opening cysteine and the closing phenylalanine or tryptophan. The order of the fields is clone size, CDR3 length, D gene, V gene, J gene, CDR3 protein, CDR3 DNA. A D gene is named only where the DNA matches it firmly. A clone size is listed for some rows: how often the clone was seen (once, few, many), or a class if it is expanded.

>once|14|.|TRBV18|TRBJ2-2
CASSPTGLTGELFF
TGTGCCAGCTCACCTACAGGGTTAACCGGGGAGCTGTTTTTT
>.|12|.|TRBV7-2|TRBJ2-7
CASSFIGDEQYF
TGTGCCAGCAGCTTTATAGGAGACGAGCAGTACTTC
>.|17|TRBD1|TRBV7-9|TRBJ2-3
CASSLVATGLSTDTQYF
TGTGCCAGCAGCTTAGTAGCGACAGGGCTAAGCACAGATACGCAGTATTTT
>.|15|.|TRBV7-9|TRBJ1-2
CASSLAGRANYGYTF
TGTGCCAGCAGCTTAGCGGGCAGGGCCAACTATGGCTACACCTTC
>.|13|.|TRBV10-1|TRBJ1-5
CASSGRGNQPQHF
TGCGCCAGCAGTGGCAGGGGCAATCAGCCCCAGCATTTT
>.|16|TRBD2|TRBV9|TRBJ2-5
CASSPGAGGSRETQYF
TGTGCCAGCAGTCCCGGGGCGGGAGGAAGCAGAGAGACCCAGTACTTC
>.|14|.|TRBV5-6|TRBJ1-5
CASSLVGSNQPQHF
TGTGCCAGCAGCTTGGTAGGTTCCAATCAGCCCCAGCATTTT
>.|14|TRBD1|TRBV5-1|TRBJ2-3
CASSDQGDTDTQYF
TGCGCCAGCAGTGATCAGGGGGACACAGATACGCAGTATTTT
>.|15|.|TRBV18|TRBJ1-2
CASSPAGGDGYGYTF
TGTGCCAGCTCACCCGCCGGAGGGGATGGCTATGGCTACACCTTC
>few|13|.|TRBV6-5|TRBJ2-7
CASSYGDLNEQYF
TGTGCCAGCAGTTACGGGGACCTGAACGAGCAGTACTTC
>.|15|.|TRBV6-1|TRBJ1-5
CASVGSRGSNQPQHF
TGTGCCAGCGTTGGCTCACGAGGCAGCAATCAGCCCCAGCATTTT
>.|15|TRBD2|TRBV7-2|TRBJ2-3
CASSLVLAGTDTQYF
TGTGCCAGCAGCTTAGTACTAGCGGGCACAGATACGCAGTATTTT
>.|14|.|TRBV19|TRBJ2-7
CASRPPGTVYEQYF
TGTGCCAGTAGGCCCCCGGGAACAGTCTACGAGCAGTACTTC
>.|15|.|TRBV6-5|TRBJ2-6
CASSSKFSGANVLTF
TGTGCCAGCAGTTCCAAGTTCTCTGGGGCCAACGTCCTGACTTTC
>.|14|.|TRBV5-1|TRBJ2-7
CASSSSLFSYEQYF
TGCGCCAGCAGCAGCAGCTTGTTCTCCTACGAGCAGTACTTC
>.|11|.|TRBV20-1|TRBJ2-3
CSAEVADTQYF
TGCAGTGCAGAGGTAGCGGATACGCAGTATTTT
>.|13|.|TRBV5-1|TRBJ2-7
CASSLGVGPEQYF
TGCGCCAGCAGCTTGGGGGTAGGTCCCGAGCAGTACTTC
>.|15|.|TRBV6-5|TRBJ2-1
CASSYSWREYNEQFF
TGTGCCAGCAGTTACTCGTGGAGGGAGTACAATGAGCAGTTCTTC
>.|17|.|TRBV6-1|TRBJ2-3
CASSDDSLVGGTDTQYF
TGTGCCAGCAGTGATGATTCGCTGGTTGGGGGTACAGATACGCAGTATTTT
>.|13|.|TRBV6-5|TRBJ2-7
CASSYVSGDEQYF
TGTGCCAGCAGTTACGTTTCCGGGGACGAGCAGTACTTC
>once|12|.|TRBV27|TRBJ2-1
CASSLLVGEQFF
TGTGCCAGCAGTTTATTGGTGGGTGAGCAGTTCTTC
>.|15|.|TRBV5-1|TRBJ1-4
CASSISGDDYEKLFF
TGCGCCAGCAGTATTTCGGGGGACGATTATGAAAAACTGTTTTTT
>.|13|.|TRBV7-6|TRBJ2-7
CASSLNQGYEQYF
TGTGCCAGCAGCTTAAATCAAGGGTACGAGCAGTACTTC
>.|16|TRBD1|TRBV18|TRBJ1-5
CASSPIIGGSGQPQHF
TGTGCCAGCTCACCAATAATAGGGGGCTCGGGTCAGCCCCAGCATTTT
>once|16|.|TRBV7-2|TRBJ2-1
CASSLSGSISYNEQFF
TGTGCCAGCAGCTTAAGTGGCAGTATCTCCTACAATGAGCAGTTCTTC
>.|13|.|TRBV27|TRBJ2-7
CASRPQGSYEQYF
TGTGCCAGCAGGCCCCAAGGAAGCTACGAGCAGTACTTC
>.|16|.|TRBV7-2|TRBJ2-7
CASSFTGGVNSYEQYF
TGTGCCAGCAGCTTCACAGGGGGGGTAAACTCCTACGAGCAGTACTTC
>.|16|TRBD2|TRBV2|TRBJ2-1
CASSEWLAGASGEQFF
TGTGCCAGCAGTGAGTGGCTAGCGGGAGCATCGGGTGAGCAGTTCTTC
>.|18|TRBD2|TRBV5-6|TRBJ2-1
CASSLVRGREDSYNEQFF
TGTGCCAGCAGCTTGGTTCGCGGGAGAGAGGACTCCTACAATGAGCAGTTCTTC
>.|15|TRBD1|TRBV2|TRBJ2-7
CASSALGQGAREQYF
TGTGCCAGCAGTGCTCTGGGACAGGGGGCGCGGGAGCAGTACTTC
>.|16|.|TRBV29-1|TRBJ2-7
CSSVEVGAGQHYEQYF
TGCAGCAGCGTAGAAGTGGGAGCAGGGCAACACTACGAGCAGTACTTC
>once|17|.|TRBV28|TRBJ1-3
CASSFIRGDNSGNTIYF
TGTGCCAGCAGTTTCATCCGGGGAGATAACTCTGGAAACACCATATATTTT
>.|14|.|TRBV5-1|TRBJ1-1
CASSLTGRNTEAFF
TGCGCCAGCAGCTTGACTGGAAGGAACACTGAAGCTTTCTTT
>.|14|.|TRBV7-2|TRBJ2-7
CASSPNIGLSEQYF
TGTGCCAGCAGCCCGAATATTGGGTTGAGCGAGCAGTACTTC
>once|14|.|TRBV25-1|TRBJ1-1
CASRGIGLNTEAFF
TGTGCCAGCAGGGGAATAGGTTTGAACACTGAAGCTTTCTTT
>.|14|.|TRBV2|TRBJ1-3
CASSGTVSGNTIYF
TGTGCCAGCAGTGGGACGGTCTCTGGAAACACCATATATTTT
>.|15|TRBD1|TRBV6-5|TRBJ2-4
CASSRTGLAKNIQYF
TGTGCCAGCAGCCGGACAGGGCTAGCCAAAAACATTCAGTACTTC
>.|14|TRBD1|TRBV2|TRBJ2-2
CASRQGALTGELFF
TGTGCCAGCAGGCAGGGGGCGCTTACCGGGGAGCTGTTTTTT
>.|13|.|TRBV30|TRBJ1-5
CAWSTGGDQPQHF
TGTGCCTGGAGTACCGGGGGGGATCAGCCCCAGCATTTT
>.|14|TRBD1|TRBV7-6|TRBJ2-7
CASSLGQGVYEQYF
TGTGCCAGCAGCTTAGGACAGGGGGTCTACGAGCAGTACTTC
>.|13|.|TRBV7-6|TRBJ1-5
CASSLGFPQPQHF
TGTGCCAGCAGCTTAGGCTTTCCTCAGCCCCAGCATTTT
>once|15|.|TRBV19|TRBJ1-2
CASSITVEGNYGYTF
TGTGCCAGTAGTATTACCGTCGAAGGAAACTATGGCTACACCTTC
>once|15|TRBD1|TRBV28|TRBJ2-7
CASSPSGTGGYEQYF
TGTGCCAGCAGTCCTTCCGGGACAGGGGGGTACGAGCAGTACTTC
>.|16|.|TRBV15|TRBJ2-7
CATSRDQDGNSYEQYF
TGTGCCACCAGCAGAGATCAGGACGGAAACTCCTACGAGCAGTACTTC
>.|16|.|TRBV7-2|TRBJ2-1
CASSPQLQRFDNEQFF
TGTGCCAGCAGCCCGCAACTACAGCGGTTCGACAATGAGCAGTTCTTC
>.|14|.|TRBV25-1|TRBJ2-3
CASSAVQGTDTQYF
TGTGCCAGCAGCGCGGTTCAGGGCACAGATACGCAGTATTTT
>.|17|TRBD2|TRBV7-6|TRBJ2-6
CASSLLAGGAGANVLTF
TGTGCCAGCAGCTTACTTGCGGGAGGGGCCGGGGCCAACGTCCTGACTTTC
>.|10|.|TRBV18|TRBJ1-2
CASSKQGYTF
TGTGCCAGCTCAAAACAGGGCTACACCTTC
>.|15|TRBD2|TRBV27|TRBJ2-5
CASSLVTSGSETQYF
TGTGCCAGCAGTCTTGTGACTAGCGGGAGTGAGACCCAGTACTTC
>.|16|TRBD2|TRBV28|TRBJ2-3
CASSSPGLPSTDTQYF
TGTGCCAGCAGTTCGCCGGGACTACCTAGCACAGATACGCAGTATTTT
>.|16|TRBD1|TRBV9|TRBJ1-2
CASSPRTGRALDGYTF
TGTGCCAGCAGCCCCCGGACAGGAAGGGCATTGGATGGCTACACCTTC
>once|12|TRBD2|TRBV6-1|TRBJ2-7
CASSVAGDEQYF
TGTGCCAGCAGCGTGGCGGGGGACGAGCAGTACTTC